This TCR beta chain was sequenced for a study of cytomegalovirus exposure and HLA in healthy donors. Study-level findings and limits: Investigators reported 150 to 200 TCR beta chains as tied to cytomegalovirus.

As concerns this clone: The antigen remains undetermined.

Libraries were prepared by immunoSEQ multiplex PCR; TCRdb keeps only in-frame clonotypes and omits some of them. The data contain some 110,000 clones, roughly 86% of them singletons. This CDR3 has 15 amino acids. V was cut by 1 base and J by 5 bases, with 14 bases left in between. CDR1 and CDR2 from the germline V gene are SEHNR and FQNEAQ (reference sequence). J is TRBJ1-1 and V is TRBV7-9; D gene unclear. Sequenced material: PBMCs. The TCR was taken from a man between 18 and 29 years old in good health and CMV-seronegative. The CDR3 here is CASSLVGGLRTEAFF. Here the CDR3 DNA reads TGTGCCAGCAGCTTAGTCGGCGGCCTGAGGACTGAAGCTTTCTTT.